The 10 T cell receptor beta chains given below trace back to one sample, sequenced in a study of T-cell memory formation after mild COVID-19 (dated by TCRdb to about 2021). Library creation used 5' RACE. Sequenced using an Illumina NovaSeq 6000. The public reads were quality trimmed at Q25 with fastp and then assembled into clones with MiXCR by TCRdb, keeping productive beta chains. Identical CDR3 proteins give one entry, which carries the most common genes and DNA. The sample data list approximately 560,000 distinct CDR3 sequences, and around 16% of these were observed just once. Around 8.1% of the sample comes from the top ten. Sample: PBMCs or a T cell subset sorted from them (not recorded which). The source of these receptors is an adult woman who had mild COVID-19 (a few samples of this study predate the infection). The sample titles of this study are shuffled in the database, so cell type and time point are left out; the donor was told from shared clones.

This chain uses TRBV19 with TRBJ2-1, with a possible D match to TRBD2 (5 bases). V shed 4 bases and J shed 6 bases, with 13 bases lying between them. There are 14 residues in the CDR3. Looked up from germline, CDR1 is LNHDA and CDR2 is SQIVND (reference sequence). DNA for the CDR3: TGTGCCAGTAGTAGAGGGCCGCGCGGCAATGAGCAGTTCTTC. This translates into CASSRGPRGNEQFF. Using reference TRBV19 and TRBJ2-1 for the parts outside the CDR3, the full variable domain is DGGITQSPKYLFRKEGQNVTLSCEQNLNHDAMYWYRQDPGQGLRLIYYSQIVNDFQKGDIAEGYSVSREKKESFPLTVTSAQKNPTAFYLCASSRGPRGNEQFFGPGTRLTVL.

The gene calls are TRBV10-3 and TRBJ1-6, with D possibly being TRBD1 (5 bases). The length of the CDR3 is 15 residues. V lost 4 bases to trimming and J lost 9 bases, with 16 bases between them. CDR1 and CDR2 (germline): ENHRY, SYGVKD. The DNA of the CDR3 is TGTGCCATCAGTGGAGGGGCCCCCCAAGGTTCACCCCTCCACTTT. This translates into CAISGGAPQGSPLHF.

This clonotype has only a few counts. This chain links TRBV30 with TRBJ2-1, with 8 nucleotides matching TRBD2. Losses at the gene ends were 1 base for V and 4 bases for J; bases not matched to a gene: 6. Germline V gene data show CDR1 as GTSNPN and CDR2 as SVGIG (reference sequence). The CDR3 is 15 amino acids. CDR3 DNA: TGTGCCTGGAGTGGTCGGACTAGCCATTACAATGAGCAGTTCTTC. It codes for CAWSGRTSHYNEQFF.

This clonotype was counted many times. This sequence joins TRBV5-1 and TRBJ2-3; 8 nucleotides agree with TRBD2. This CDR3 has 15 residues. Trimming cost V 2 bases and J 0 bases; bases outside gene matches: 2. Per the germline V gene, CDR1 is SGHRS and CDR2 is YFSETQ. The CDR3 DNA sequence: TGCGCCAGCAGCTTCGGGGGGGCGAGCACAGATACGCAGTATTTT. Its protein is CASSFGGASTDTQYF.

V is TRBV6-5 and J is TRBJ1-2; D perhaps matches TRBD1 (5 bases). The length of the CDR3 is 15 residues. CDR1 is MNHEY and CDR2 is SVGAGI in the germline V gene. Trimming stripped 4 bases from V and 8 bases from J, with 20 bases between. CDR3: CASSFTGPGAEGYTF. CDR3 DNA sequence: TGTGCCAGCAGTTTCACGGGCCCCGGGGCTGAAGGCTACACCTTC.

This chain joins TRBV6-1 and TRBJ2-5, with D possibly matching TRBD1 (5 bases). Looked up from germline, CDR1 is MNHNS and CDR2 is SASEGT. The CDR3 has 14 residues. The V and J ends lost 1 base and 4 bases respectively, with 10 bases between them. CDR3 sequence (DNA): TGTGCCAGCAGTGAAGGCAGGGTGAGAGAGACCCAGTACTTC. Protein: CASSEGRVRETQYF.

This clonotype was seen only a few times. V and J are TRBV6-5 and TRBJ1-5, with a tentative D call TRBD1 (6 bases). Germline CDR1 MNHEY, CDR2 SVGAGI. This CDR3 spans 13 amino acids. Trimming pared 6 bases from V and 6 bases from J, leaving 12 bases between. CDR3 sequence: CASRGGQRQPQHF. The CDR3 region has the DNA TGTGCCAGCAGGGGGGGGCAGCGTCAGCCCCAGCATTTT.

V usage is TRBV11-3 and J usage is TRBJ1-5; D is undetermined. CDR1 and CDR2 (germline): SGHNT, YENEEA. V lost 3 bases and J lost 4, with 19 bases in between. This CDR3 is 17 amino acids long. The CDR3 region is CASSFLASPAPNQPQHF. The CDR3 DNA reads TGTGCCAGCAGCTTTTTGGCCTCCCCTGCTCCTAATCAGCCCCAGCATTTT.

V usage is TRBV5-1 and J usage is TRBJ2-3, with D possibly being TRBD1 (7 bases). Germline V gene sequence: CDR1 SGHRS, CDR2 YFSETQ. The CDR3 loop spans 15 amino acids. The germline V and J ends were trimmed by 4 bases and 4 bases, with 16 bases remaining between them. CDR3 sequence reads: CASSRVRGEPDTQYF. The CDR3 DNA reads as TGCGCCAGCAGCCGCGTCAGGGGGGAGCCAGATACGCAGTATTTT.

J is TRBJ1-2 and V is TRBV5-1, with D uncertain. The CDR3 is made up of 13 amino acids. CDR1 SGHRS and CDR2 YFSETQ come from the germline V gene. V was shortened by 4 bases and J by 8 bases, with 15 bases between the two germline ends. The CDR3 nucleotides read TGCGCCAGCAGCCCAGACGGATCGAGGGGCTACACCTTC. This encodes CASSPDGSRGYTF.